What follows are 7 T cell receptor beta chains derived from one specimen sequenced in a study of Ad26.COV2.S vaccination and SARS-CoV-2 variants (dated by TCRdb to the early 2020s). The meaning of the sample's treatment or condition label: roughly 18 received Ad26.COV2.S at low or high dose, single or two shots; 5 received placebo; per-sample allocation not given. Repertoires of vaccine and placebo recipients were sequenced from samples collected on day 63 after the first injection. Library preparation was by the immunoSEQ multiplex PCR assay. TCRdb limited this immuneACCESS table to in-frame rearrangements with V and J called. A share of clones is missing; checked studies link under half to unresolved V genes, and the rest is unexplained. The sample yields 350,000 to 400,000 clones; around nine tenths were counted once. Of the sample, 1.9% is held by the ten largest clones. The sequencing here drew on peripheral blood, taken in a trial of Ad26.COV2.S vaccine versus placebo. These receptors were taken from a person between 18 and 65 years old who received the Ad26.COV2.S COVID-19 vaccine or a placebo.

The genes are TRBV9 and TRBJ1-1; D call uncertain. CDR3 length: 13 residues. V lost 4 bases and J 5 bases, leaving 12 bases between the germline ends. In germline, CDR1 is SGDLS, CDR2 YYNGEE. CDR3 nucleotides: TGTGCCAGCAGCCTCGGGTTGGGGACTGAAGCTTTCTTT. Translating it yields CASSLGLGTEAFF.

This rearrangement joins TRBV27 to TRBJ2-1, with TRBD1 matching over 10 bases. The V and J ends lost 6 bases and 10 bases, in that order; junction bases with no gene match: 9. This CDR3 is 14 amino acids long. Germline values: CDR1 MNHEY, CDR2 SMNVEV (reference sequence). The CDR3 bases are TGTGCCAGCAGGATTGGGACAGGGGCGAGAGAGCAGTTCTTC. As protein: CASRIGTGAREQFF.

This clone has a handful of counts. The genes are TRBV11-2 and TRBJ2-1; 7 bases match TRBD2. This CDR3 has 14 residues. Trimming cost V 1 base and J 7 bases; bases outside gene matches: 4. The germline CDR1 and CDR2 sequences are SGHAT and FQNNGV. The CDR3 coding sequence is TGTGCCAGCAGCTTAGTGCGGGGACTAAATGAGCAGTTCTTC. Its translation is CASSLVRGLNEQFF. The complete variable domain, with remaining parts taken from reference TRBV11-2 and TRBJ2-1, reads EAGVAQSPRYKIIEKRQSVAFWCNPISGHATLYWYQQILGQGPKLLIQFQNNGVVDDSQLPKDRFSAERLKGVDSTLKIQPAKLEDSAVYLCASSLVRGLNEQFFGPGTRLTVL.

The J gene is TRBJ1-3, the V gene TRBV20-1; D is uncertain. CDR1 and CDR2 from the germline V gene are DFQATT and SNEGSKA (reference sequence). The CDR3 has 11 amino acids. V lost 0 bases and J 6 bases, leaving 3 bases between the germline ends. The CDR3 DNA is TGCAGTGCTAGAGATTCAAACACCATATATTTT. Translation gives CSARDSNTIYF.

This clone was seen a single time. The V and J genes are TRBV6-5 and TRBJ1-4; D not resolved. The length of the CDR3 is 15 residues. Germline V CDR1 and CDR2: MNHEY, SVGAGI. V shed 4 bases and J shed 8 bases, with 17 bases lying between them. The CDR3 protein is CASSLRQNVREKLFF. The CDR3 nucleotides read TGTGCCAGCAGTTTACGACAAAACGTCAGGGAAAAACTGTTTTTT.

The CDR3 is CASSFPGSATGELFF. CDR3 nucleotide sequence: TGTGCCAGCAGCTTCCCCGGGAGTGCCACCGGGGAGCTGTTTTTT. The V call is TRBV5-5, the J call TRBJ2-2, with D possibly TRBD2 on 6 matching bases. The germline V gene has CDR1 SGHKS and CDR2 YYEKEE (reference sequence). V lost 2 bases and J lost 4, with 12 bases in between. The CDR3 length is 15 residues. Complete variable domain (other parts from reference TRBV5-5 and TRBJ2-2): DAGVTQSPTHLIKTRGQQVTLRCSPISGHKSVSWYQQVLGQGPQFIFQYYEKEERGRGNFPDRFSARQFPNYSSELNVNALLLGDSALYLCASSFPGSATGELFFGEGSRLTVL.

The sample holds a few counts of this clone. The genes are TRBV19 and TRBJ2-7; 11 bases line up with TRBD1. The germline gives CDR1 LNHDA, CDR2 SQIVND (reference sequence). Trimming took 5 bases from V and 6 from J; bases not matched to a gene: 9. This CDR3 spans 15 amino acids. In nucleotides, the CDR3 is TGTGCCAGTAGTTTCCTGGGACAGGGGGGAGCCGAGCAGTACTTC. Its translation: CASSFLGQGGAEQYF.